Listed here is a single T cell receptor (beta chain). J gave up 5 bases and V 5 bases, and 9 bases lay outside the gene matches. The CDR3 extends over 15 amino acids. The V gene's germline CDR1 is SGHTA and CDR2 FQGNSA. This entry comes from a study of control samples from healthy donors and cancer patients. Clones were read by immunoSEQ multiplex PCR, and TCRdb kept only the in-frame ones, dropping some. The sample has about 180,000 clones, 90% to 95% seen once. This sequence was found in a woman aged 18-29 years in good health. The sample comprised blood. The chain uses TRBV7-2 and TRBJ2-5, with 9 bases fitting TRBD2. The CDR3 DNA is TGTGCCAGCAGCCGGGAAGCGGGGGGCGGGGAGACCCAGTACTTC. It codes for CASSREAGGGETQYF.